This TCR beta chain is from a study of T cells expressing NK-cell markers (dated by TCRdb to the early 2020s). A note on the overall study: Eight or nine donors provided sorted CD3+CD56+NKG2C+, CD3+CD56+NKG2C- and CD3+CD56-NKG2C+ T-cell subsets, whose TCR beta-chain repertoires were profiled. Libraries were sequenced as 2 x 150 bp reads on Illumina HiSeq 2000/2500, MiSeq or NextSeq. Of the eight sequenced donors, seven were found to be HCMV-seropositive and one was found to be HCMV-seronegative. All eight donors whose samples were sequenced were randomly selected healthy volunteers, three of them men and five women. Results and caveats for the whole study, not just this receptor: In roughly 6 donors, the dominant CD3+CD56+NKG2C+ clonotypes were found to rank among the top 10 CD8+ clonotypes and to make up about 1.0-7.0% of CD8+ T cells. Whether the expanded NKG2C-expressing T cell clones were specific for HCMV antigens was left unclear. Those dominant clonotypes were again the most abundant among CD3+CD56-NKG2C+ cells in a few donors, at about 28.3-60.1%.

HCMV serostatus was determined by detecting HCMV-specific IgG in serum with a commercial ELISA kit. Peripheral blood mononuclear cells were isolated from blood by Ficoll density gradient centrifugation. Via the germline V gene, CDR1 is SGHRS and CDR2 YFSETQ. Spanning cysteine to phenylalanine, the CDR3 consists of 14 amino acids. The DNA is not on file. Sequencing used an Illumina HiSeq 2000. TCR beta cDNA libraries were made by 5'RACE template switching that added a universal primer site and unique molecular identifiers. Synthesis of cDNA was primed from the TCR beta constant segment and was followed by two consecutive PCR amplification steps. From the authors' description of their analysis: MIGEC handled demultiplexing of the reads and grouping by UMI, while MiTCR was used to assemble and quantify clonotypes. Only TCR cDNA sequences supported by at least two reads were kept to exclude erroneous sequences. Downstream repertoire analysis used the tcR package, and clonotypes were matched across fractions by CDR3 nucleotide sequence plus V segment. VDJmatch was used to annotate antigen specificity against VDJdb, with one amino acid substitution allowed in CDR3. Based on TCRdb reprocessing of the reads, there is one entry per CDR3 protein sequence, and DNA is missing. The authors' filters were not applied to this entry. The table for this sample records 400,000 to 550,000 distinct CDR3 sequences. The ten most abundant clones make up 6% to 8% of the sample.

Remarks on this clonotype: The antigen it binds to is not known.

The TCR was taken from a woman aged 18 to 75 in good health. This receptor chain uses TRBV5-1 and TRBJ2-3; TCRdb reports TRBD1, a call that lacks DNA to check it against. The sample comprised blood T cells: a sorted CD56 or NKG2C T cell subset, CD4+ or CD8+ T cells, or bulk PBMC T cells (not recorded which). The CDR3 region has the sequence CASSFGTGTDTQYF.